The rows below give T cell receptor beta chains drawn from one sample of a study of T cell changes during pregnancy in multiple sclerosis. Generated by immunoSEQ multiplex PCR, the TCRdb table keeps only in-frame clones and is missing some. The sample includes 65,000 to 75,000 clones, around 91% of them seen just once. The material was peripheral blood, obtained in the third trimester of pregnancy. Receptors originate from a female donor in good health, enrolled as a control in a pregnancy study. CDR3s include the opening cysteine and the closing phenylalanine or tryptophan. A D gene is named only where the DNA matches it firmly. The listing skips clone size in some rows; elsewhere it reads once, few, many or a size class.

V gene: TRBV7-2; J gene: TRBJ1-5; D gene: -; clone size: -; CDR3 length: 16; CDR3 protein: CASSLGGGWSNQPQHF; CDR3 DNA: TGTGCCAGCAGCTTAGGGGGGGGCTGGAGCAATCAGCCCCAGCATTTT
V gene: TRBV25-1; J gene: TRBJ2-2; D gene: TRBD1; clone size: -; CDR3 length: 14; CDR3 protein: CASRGQEETGELFF; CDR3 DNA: TGTGCCAGCAGGGGACAGGAGGAGACCGGGGAGCTGTTTTTT
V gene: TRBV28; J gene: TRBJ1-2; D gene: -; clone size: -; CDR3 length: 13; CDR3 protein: CASRPDSNYGYTF; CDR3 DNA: TGTGCCAGCCGACCGGACAGTAACTATGGCTACACCTTC
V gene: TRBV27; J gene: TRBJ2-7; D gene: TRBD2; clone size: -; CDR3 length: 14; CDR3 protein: CASSWASGSYEQYF; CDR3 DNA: TGTGCCAGCAGTTGGGCTAGCGGGAGTTACGAGCAGTACTTC
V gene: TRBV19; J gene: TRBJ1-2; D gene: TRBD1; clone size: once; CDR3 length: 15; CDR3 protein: CASSGRDSGNYGYTF; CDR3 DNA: TGTGCCAGTAGTGGCCGGGACAGTGGGAACTATGGCTACACCTTC
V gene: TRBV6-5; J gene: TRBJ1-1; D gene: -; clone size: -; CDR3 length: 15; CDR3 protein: CASSYRVGAGTEAFF; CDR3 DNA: TGTGCCAGCAGTTACCGCGTGGGCGCGGGCACTGAAGCTTTCTTT
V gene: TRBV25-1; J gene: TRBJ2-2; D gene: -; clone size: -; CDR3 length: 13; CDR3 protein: CASKMRDTGELFF; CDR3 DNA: TGTGCCAGCAAAATGAGGGACACCGGGGAGCTGTTTTTT
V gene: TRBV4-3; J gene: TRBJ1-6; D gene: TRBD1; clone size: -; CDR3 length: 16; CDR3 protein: CASSQGGQPYNSPLHF; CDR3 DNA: TGCGCCAGCAGCCAAGGGGGACAGCCGTATAATTCACCCCTCCACTTT
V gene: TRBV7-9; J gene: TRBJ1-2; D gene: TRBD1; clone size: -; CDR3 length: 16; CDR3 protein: CASSSGQGHLNYGYTF; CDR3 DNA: TGTGCCAGCAGCTCGGGACAGGGCCACCTTAACTATGGCTACACCTTC
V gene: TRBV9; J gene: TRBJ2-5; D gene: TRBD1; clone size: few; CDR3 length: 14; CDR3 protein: CASSPRDSQETQYF; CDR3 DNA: TGTGCCAGCAGCCCGAGGGACAGCCAAGAGACCCAGTACTTC
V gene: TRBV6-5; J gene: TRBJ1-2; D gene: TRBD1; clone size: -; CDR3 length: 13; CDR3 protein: CASSYRDSYGYTF; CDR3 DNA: TGTGCCAGCAGTTACCGGGACAGCTATGGCTACACCTTC
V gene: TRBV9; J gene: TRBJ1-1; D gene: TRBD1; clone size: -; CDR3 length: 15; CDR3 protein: CASSPRQTGGTEAFF; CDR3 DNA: TGTGCCAGCAGCCCCCGCCAAACAGGGGGAACTGAAGCTTTCTTT
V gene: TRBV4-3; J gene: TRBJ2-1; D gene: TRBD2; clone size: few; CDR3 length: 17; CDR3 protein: CASSPLESGGGYNEQFF; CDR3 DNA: TGCGCCAGCAGCCCCCTTGAGAGCGGGGGGGGATACAATGAGCAGTTCTTC
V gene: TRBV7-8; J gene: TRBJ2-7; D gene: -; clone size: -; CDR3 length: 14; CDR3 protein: CASSLAGPGVEQYF; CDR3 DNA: TGTGCCAGCAGCTTAGCGGGGCCGGGGGTTGAGCAGTACTTC
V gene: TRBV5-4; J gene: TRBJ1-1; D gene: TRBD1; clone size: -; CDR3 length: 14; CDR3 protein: CASSPRTGGSEAFF; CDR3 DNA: TGTGCCAGCAGCCCTCGGACAGGGGGGTCTGAAGCTTTCTTT
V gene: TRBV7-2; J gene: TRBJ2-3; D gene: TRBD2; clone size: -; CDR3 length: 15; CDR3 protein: CASSSSGGATDTQYF; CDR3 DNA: TGTGCCAGCAGCTCTAGCGGGGGGGCCACGGATACGCAGTATTTT
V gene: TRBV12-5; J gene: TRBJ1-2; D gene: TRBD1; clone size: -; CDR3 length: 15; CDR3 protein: CASGSDRVNNYGYTF; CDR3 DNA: TGTGCTAGTGGTTCCGACAGGGTCAACAACTATGGCTACACCTTC
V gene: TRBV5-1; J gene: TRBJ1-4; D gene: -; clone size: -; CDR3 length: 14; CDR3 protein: CASSLAGGNEKLFF; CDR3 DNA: TGCGCCAGCAGCTTGGCGGGGGGTAATGAAAAACTGTTTTTT
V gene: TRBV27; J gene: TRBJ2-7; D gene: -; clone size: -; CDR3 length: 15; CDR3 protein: CASSLYPGTHYEQYF; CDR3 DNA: TGTGCCAGCAGTCTCTACCCCGGGACACACTACGAGCAGTACTTC
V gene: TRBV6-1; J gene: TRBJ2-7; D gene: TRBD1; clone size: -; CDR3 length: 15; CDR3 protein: CASTELGQGGGEQYF; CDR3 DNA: TGTGCCAGCACGGAGCTGGGACAGGGTGGGGGGGAGCAGTACTTC
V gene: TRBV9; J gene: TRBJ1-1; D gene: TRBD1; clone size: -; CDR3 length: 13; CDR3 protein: CASSVSQGTEAFF; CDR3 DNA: TGTGCCAGCAGCGTGTCACAGGGGACTGAAGCTTTCTTT
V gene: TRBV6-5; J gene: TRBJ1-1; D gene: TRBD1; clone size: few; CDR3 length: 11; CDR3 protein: CASSRQGEAFF; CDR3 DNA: TGTGCCAGCAGTAGACAGGGAGAGGCTTTCTTT
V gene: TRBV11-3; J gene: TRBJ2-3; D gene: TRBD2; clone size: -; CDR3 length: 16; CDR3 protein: CASSTGTSGGADTQYF; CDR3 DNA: TGTGCCAGCAGCACCGGGACTAGCGGGGGGGCAGATACGCAGTATTTT
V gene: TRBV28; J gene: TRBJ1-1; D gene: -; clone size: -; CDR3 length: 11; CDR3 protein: CASIYAGEAFF; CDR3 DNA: TGTGCCAGCATCTACGCGGGTGAAGCTTTCTTT
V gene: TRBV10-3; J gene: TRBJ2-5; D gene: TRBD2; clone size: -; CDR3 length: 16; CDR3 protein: CAISERGSGGLETQYF; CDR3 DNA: TGTGCCATCAGTGAGAGAGGGAGCGGGGGTTTAGAGACCCAGTACTTC
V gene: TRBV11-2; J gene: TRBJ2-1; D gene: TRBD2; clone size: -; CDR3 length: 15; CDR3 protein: CASSLGLANYNEQFF; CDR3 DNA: TGTGCCAGCAGCTTGGGACTAGCCAATTACAATGAGCAGTTCTTC
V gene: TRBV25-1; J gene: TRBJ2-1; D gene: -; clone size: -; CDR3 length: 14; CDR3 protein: CASRRGSSYNEQFF; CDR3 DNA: TGTGCCAGCAGACGGGGAAGCTCCTACAATGAGCAGTTCTTC
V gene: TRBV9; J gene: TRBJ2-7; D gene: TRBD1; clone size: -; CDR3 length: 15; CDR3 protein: CASSFAGTEAYEQYF; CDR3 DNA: TGTGCCAGCAGCTTCGCCGGGACAGAGGCCTACGAGCAGTACTTC
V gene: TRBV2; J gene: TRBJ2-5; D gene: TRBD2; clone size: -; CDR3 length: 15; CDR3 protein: CASKQGLAGGETQYF; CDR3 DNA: TGTGCCAGCAAGCAGGGACTAGCGGGGGGTGAGACCCAGTACTTC
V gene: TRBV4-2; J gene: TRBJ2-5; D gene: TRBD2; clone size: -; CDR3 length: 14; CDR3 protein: CASSTSGITETQYF; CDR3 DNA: TGTGCCAGCAGTACTAGCGGGATTACAGAGACCCAGTACTTC
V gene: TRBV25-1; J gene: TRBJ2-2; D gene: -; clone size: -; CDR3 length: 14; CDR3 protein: CASRLPGYTGELFF; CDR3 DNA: TGTGCCAGCAGACTTCCAGGGTATACCGGGGAGCTGTTTTTT
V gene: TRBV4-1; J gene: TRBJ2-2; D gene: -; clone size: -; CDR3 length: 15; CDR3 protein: CASRSAGLNTGELFF; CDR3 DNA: TGCGCCAGCAGATCCGCAGGGCTGAACACCGGGGAGCTGTTTTTT
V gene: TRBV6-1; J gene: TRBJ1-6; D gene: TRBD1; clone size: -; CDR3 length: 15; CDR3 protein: CASSEAPTGGSPLHF; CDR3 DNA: TGTGCCAGCAGTGAAGCGCCGACAGGGGGTTCACCCCTCCACTTT
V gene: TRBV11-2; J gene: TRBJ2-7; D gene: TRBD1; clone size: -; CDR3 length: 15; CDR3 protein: CASSLGQGLPYEQYF; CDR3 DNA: TGTGCCAGCAGCTTAGGACAGGGGCTGCCTTACGAGCAGTACTTC
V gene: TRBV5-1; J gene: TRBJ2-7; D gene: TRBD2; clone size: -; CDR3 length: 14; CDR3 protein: CASTLGLAGYEQYF; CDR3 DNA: TGCGCCAGCACCTTGGGACTAGCGGGGTACGAGCAGTACTTC
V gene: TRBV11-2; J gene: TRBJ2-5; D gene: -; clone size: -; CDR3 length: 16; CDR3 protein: CASSLSGGKSQETQYF; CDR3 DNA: TGTGCCAGCAGCTTATCAGGAGGCAAATCCCAAGAGACCCAGTACTTC
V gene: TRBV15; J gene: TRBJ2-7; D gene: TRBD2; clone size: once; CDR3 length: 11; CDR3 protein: CATGDRLALYF; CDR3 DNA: TGTGCCACCGGGGACCGACTAGCGCTGTACTTC
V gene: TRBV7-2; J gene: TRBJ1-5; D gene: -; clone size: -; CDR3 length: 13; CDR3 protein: CASSLLWGQPQHF; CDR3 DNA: TGTGCCAGCAGCTTGTTGTGGGGCCAGCCCCAGCATTTT
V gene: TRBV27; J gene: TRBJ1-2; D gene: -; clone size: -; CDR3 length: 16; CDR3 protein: CASRPAMGALPHGYTF; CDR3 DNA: TGTGCCAGCAGGCCCGCGATGGGAGCGCTACCCCATGGCTACACCTTC
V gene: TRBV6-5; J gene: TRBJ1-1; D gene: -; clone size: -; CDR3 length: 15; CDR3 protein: CASSYSRSPLTEAFF; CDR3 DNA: TGTGCCAGCAGTTACTCGAGGTCTCCCCTCACTGAAGCTTTCTTT
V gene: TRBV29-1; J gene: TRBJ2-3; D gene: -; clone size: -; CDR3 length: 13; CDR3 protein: CSVRLGGADTQYF; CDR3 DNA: TGCAGCGTCCGACTAGGCGGGGCAGATACGCAGTATTTT
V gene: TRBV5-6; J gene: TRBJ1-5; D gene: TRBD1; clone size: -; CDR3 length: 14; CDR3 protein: CASSKTGGNQPQHF; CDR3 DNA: TGTGCCAGCAGCAAGACAGGGGGGAATCAGCCCCAGCATTTT
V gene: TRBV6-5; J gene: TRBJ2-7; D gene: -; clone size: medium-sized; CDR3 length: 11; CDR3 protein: CASSFRGEQYF; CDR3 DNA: TGTGCCAGCAGTTTCAGGGGCGAGCAGTACTTC
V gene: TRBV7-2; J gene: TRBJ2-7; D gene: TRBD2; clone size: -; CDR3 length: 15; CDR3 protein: CASSKAGGPSYEQYF; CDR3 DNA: TGTGCCAGCAGCAAGGCGGGGGGGCCCTCCTACGAGCAGTACTTC
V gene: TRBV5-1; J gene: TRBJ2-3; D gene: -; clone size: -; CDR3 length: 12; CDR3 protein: CASSEGSDTQYF; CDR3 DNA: TGCGCCAGCAGCGAGGGATCAGATACGCAGTATTTT
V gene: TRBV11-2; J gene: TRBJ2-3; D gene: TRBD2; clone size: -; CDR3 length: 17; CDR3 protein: CASSFREGLAGTDTQYF; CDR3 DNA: TGTGCCAGCAGCTTTCGGGAGGGACTAGCGGGGACAGATACGCAGTATTTT
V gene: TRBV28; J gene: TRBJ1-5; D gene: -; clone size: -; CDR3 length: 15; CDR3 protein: CASSFGGGGGQPQHF; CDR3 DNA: TGTGCCAGCAGTTTTGGGGGGGGTGGCGGGCAGCCCCAGCATTTT
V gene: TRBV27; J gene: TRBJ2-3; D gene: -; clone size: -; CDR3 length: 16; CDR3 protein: CASSQGTTEWTDTQYF; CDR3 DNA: TGTGCCAGCAGTCAAGGGACAACGGAATGGACAGATACGCAGTATTTT
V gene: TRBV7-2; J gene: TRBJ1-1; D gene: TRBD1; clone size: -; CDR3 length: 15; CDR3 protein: CASSTRQGGNTEAFF; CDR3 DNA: TGTGCCAGCAGCACCAGACAGGGTGGGAACACTGAAGCTTTCTTT
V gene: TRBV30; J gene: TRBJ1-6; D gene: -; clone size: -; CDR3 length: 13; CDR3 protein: CAWSQQDGSPPHF; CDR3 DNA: TGTGCCTGGAGTCAACAGGATGGTTCACCCCCCCACTTT
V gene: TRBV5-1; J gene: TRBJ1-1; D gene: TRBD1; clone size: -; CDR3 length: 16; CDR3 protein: CASSLEGRQGNTEAFF; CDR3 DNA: TGCGCCAGCAGCTTGGAGGGGCGACAGGGGAACACTGAAGCTTTCTTT
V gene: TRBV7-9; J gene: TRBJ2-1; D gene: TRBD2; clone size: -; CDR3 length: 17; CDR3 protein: CASSRRGGGISYNEQFF; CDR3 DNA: TGTGCCAGCAGCCGCAGAGGCGGGGGGATCTCCTACAATGAGCAGTTCTTC
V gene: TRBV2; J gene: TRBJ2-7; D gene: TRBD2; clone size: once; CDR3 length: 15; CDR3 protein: CASSDRLAGAREQYF; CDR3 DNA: TGTGCCAGCAGTGATAGGCTAGCGGGGGCGAGAGAGCAGTACTTC
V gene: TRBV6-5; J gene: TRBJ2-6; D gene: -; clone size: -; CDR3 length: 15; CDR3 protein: CASTETGSGANVLTF; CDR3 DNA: TGTGCCAGCACCGAAACAGGGTCCGGGGCCAACGTCCTGACTTTC
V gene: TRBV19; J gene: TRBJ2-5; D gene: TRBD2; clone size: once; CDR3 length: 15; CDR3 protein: CASSIFSGSQETQYF; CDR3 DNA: TGTGCCAGTAGTATTTTTAGCGGGTCGCAAGAGACCCAGTACTTC
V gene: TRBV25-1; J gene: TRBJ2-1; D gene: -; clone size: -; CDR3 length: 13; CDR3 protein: CASSEPSGAEQFF; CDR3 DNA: TGTGCCAGCAGTGAGCCGTCGGGTGCTGAGCAGTTCTTC
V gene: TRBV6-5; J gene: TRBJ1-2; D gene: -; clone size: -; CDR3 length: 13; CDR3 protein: CASSAGGGYGYTF; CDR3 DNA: TGTGCCAGCAGTGCTGGGGGGGGCTATGGCTACACCTTC
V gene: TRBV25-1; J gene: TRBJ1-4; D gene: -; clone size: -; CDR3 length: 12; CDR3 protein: CASTQGNEKLFF; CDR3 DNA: TGTGCCAGCACCCAGGGGAATGAAAAACTGTTTTTT
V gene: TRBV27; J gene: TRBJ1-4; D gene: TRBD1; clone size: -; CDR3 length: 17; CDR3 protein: CASSPGQGLGSNEKLFF; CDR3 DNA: TGTGCCAGCAGTCCTGGACAGGGGTTAGGGTCTAATGAAAAACTGTTTTTT
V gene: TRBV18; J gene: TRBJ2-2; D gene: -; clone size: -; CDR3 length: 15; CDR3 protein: CASSPADRQTGELFF; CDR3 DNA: TGTGCCAGCTCACCCGCTGACAGGCAAACCGGGGAGCTGTTTTTT